These 8 T cell receptor beta chains came from one sample sequenced in a study of cytomegalovirus exposure and HLA in healthy donors. Sequencing was performed with immunoSEQ multiplex PCR; in TCRdb, only in-frame clones are kept and a portion is missing. Among 110,000 to 150,000 clones listed, 80% to 90% were seen once. The specimen sequenced was PBMCs. The receptors were sampled from a woman aged 30 to 39 in good health and CMV-seronegative.

The DNA of the CDR3 is TGTGCCAGCAGCCAGCTAATTTCGAGCGGGGGGGCCGAAGATACGCAGTATTTT. The encoded protein is CASSQLISSGGAEDTQYF. This chain links TRBV4-2 with TRBJ2-3, with 10 bases fitting TRBD2. This CDR3 has 18 residues. V lost 3 bases to trimming and J lost 5 bases; unmatched junction nucleotides: 14. Germline V gene data show CDR1 as LGHNA and CDR2 as YNFKEQ.

V is TRBV5-1 and J is TRBJ2-1; the D gene is possibly TRBD1 (6 bases). There are 17 residues in the CDR3. Germline loops: CDR1 SGHRS, CDR2 YFSETQ. Trimming left V 0 bases short and J 0 bases short, with 13 bases between. The DNA for the CDR3 is TGCGCCAGCAGCTTGGCGGACAGATGGAGCTCCTACAATGAGCAGTTCTTC. It specifies CASSLADRWSSYNEQFF.

This rearrangement joins TRBV9 to TRBJ2-5; D possibly corresponds to TRBD2 (6 bases). CDR1 and CDR2 from the germline V gene are SGDLS and YYNGEE. V lost 3 bases, J lost 4 bases, and 13 bases lay in between. The CDR3 consists of 14 residues. The CDR3 bases are TGTGCCAGCAGCGCCCTAGGAGGGCGAGAGACCCAGTACTTC. It specifies CASSALGGRETQYF.

This chain links TRBV18 with TRBJ2-7; 7 bases fit TRBD1. The CDR3 is 15 amino acids. CDR1 and CDR2 (germline): KGHSH, LQKENI. Unmatched junction bases numbered 6, after V lost 4 bases and J lost 0 bases. This CDR3 reads CASSRRDSNSYEQYF. The CDR3, as DNA: TGTGCCAGCTCACGCCGGGACAGTAACTCCTACGAGCAGTACTTC. Looking up the rest from reference TRBV18 and TRBJ2-7 gives the full variable domain: NAGVMQNPRHLVRRRGQEARLRCSPMKGHSHVYWYRQLPEEGLKFMVYLQKENIIDESGMPKERFSAEFPKEGPSILRIQQVVRGDSAAYFCASSRRDSNSYEQYFGPGTRLTVT.

This chain links TRBV4-1 with TRBJ1-2; 7 bases match TRBD1. Germline CDR1 reads MGHRA; CDR2 reads YSYEKL. Trimming took 0 bases from V and 2 from J; bases not matched to a gene: 6. This CDR3 region has 16 residues. Here the CDR3 DNA reads TGCGCCAGCAGCCAAGAGAGGACAGGCGAGAACTATGGCTACACCTTC. This translates into CASSQERTGENYGYTF.

This clone has only one observation. This CDR3 reads CASRTERGAPGELFF. The CDR3 coding sequence is TGTGCCAGCAGGACGGAGCGGGGGGCCCCCGGGGAGCTGTTTTTT. This sequence joins TRBV6-6 and TRBJ2-2; 9 bases fit TRBD2. The V gene end was trimmed by 6 bases and the J gene end by 6 bases; junction bases not matched to a gene: 8. The CDR3 length is 15 residues. CDR1 is MNHNY and CDR2 is SVGAGI in the germline V gene (reference sequence).

The rearrangement uses TRBV7-9 and TRBJ2-2; 8 nucleotides match TRBD2. V lost 5 bases and J lost 2; bases outside the gene matches: 4. The CDR3 has 15 amino acids. Germline V gene sequence: CDR1 SEHNR, CDR2 FQNEAQ (reference sequence). DNA of the CDR3: TGTGCCAGCAGCCCACGGGGGGGAAACACCGGGGAGCTGTTTTTT. As protein: CASSPRGGNTGELFF.

The chain couples TRBV30 to TRBJ1-1; D is unclear. V was pared by 2 bases and J by 1 base, with 8 bases between. The CDR3 is 13 residues long. Per germline, CDR1 GTSNPN and CDR2 SVGIG (reference sequence). The CDR3 coding sequence is TGTGCCTGGAGTATTCGGTCGAACACTGAAGCTTTCTTT. Encoded protein: CAWSIRSNTEAFF.